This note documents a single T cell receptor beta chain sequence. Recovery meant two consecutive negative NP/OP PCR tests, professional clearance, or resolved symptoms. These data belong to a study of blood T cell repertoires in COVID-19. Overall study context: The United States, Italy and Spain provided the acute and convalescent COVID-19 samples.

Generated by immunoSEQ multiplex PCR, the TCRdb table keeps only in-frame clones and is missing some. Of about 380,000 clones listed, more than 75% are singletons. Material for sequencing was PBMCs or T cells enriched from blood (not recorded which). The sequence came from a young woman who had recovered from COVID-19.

The CDR3 protein is CASWNGVAGTEAFF. The CDR3 nucleotides are TGTGCCAGTTGGAACGGGGTGGCCGGCACTGAAGCTTTCTTT. This chain links TRBV19 with TRBJ1-1; D remains ambiguous. With 8 bases removed from V and 4 bases from J, the gap between germline ends came to 17 bases. This CDR3 region has 14 residues. Per the germline V gene, CDR1 is LNHDA and CDR2 is SQIVND (reference sequence).